Given below is one T cell receptor beta chain in context. Its matching antigen is unknown. The CDR3 consists of 17 residues. CDR1 is SGHRS, CDR2 YFSETQ, per germline. Total RNA, at 3,000 to 4,500 ng, went into every TCR library. Reanalyzing the 5' RACE reads, TCRdb keeps one entry per CDR3 protein, without DNA. The data show over 110,000 distinct CDR3 sequences, and the top ten clones hold 2.4%. These data are taken from a study of monozygotic twins with inflammatory bowel disease. The study, taken as a whole, reports: Healthy co-twins exceeded IBD patients in TCRbeta diversity as measured by inverse Simpson. Clonotype sharing was lower in IBD patients than healthy twins, most markedly with disease activity.

The clonotype was recovered from a human donor with ulcerative colitis or Crohn's disease, or a healthy co-twin of an affected twin (not recorded which). The specimen sequenced was blood. V gene TRBV5-1 combines with J gene TRBJ1-5; TCRdb's D call of TRBD1 is untestable without DNA. CDR3 amino acids: CAISSRGLQGRCQPQHF.